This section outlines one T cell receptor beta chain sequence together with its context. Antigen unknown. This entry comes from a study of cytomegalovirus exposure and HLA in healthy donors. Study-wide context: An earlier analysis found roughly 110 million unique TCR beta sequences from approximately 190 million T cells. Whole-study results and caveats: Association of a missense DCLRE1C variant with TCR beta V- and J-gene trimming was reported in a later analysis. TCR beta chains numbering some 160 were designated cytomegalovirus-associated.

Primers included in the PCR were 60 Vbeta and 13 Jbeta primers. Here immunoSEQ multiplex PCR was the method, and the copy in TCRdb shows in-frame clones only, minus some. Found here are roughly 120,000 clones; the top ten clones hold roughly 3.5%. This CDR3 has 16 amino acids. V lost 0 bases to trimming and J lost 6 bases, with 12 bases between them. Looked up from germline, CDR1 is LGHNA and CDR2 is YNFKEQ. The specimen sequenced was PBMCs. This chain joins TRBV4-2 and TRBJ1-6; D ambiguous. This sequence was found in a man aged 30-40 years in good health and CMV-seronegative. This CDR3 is CASSQEGPAINSPLHF. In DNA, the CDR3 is TGTGCCAGCAGCCAAGAGGGCCCAGCCATTAATTCACCCCTCCACTTT.